This TCR beta chain emerged from a study of blood T cell repertoires in COVID-19. Clones were sequenced by immunoSEQ multiplex PCR, and TCRdb holds only the in-frame ones, with some missing. The sample records about 270,000 clones, roughly 90% being singletons. CDR3 length: 15 residues. V was pared by 6 bases and J by 0 bases, with 14 bases between. Germline loops: CDR1 SGHDN, CDR2 FVKESK. The clonotype was recovered from a woman aged 45-59 years who had recovered from COVID-19. This sequence joins TRBV14 and TRBJ1-1; D is ambiguous. Specimen: PBMCs or T cells enriched from blood (not recorded which). The CDR3 is CASSYLGLLNTEAFF. The CDR3, as DNA: TGTGCCAGCAGTTACTTAGGACTGCTGAACACTGAAGCTTTCTTT.